This T cell receptor (beta chain) is drawn from a study of shared clonotypes between healthy human individuals. Germline lookup yields CDR1 SGHDT and CDR2 YYEEEE. Trimming pared 2 bases from V and 0 bases from J, leaving 9 bases between. CDR3 size: 15 residues. Measured with immunoSEQ multiplex PCR; TCRdb has only the in-frame clones, and not every one. The data contain approximately 2.5 million clones, 90% to 95% of them seen just once; the ten biggest clones take up around 0.4%. The rearrangement uses TRBV5-6 and TRBJ2-1; D call uncertain. The specimen was naive CD4+ T cells from PBMCs. Described subset: CD45RA+ positively selected. This TCR derives from a man between 18 and 35 years old in good health. Some clones in this sample may be carry-over from other donors' samples. The CDR3 region is CASSFDWSSYNEQFF. The CDR3 coding sequence is TGTGCCAGCAGCTTCGACTGGAGCTCCTACAATGAGCAGTTCTTC.